The sequence of this T cell receptor beta chain was determined in a study of spatial heterogeneity in lung cancer. This clonotype was detected only a few times. What it binds is unknown. Time point described: sample taken at primary tumor resection. Unsorted tumor, nontumor lung tissue or cryopreserved PBMC supplied the whole RNA. J gave up 10 bases and V 4 bases, and 7 bases lay outside the gene matches. Looked up from germline, CDR1 is MNHEY and CDR2 is SMNVEV (reference sequence). This CDR3 is built from 13 residues. Study outcomes and limitations: Resection blood, more than follow-up blood, showed ubiquitous expanded tumor TCRs.

MiXCR was run by TCRdb on the 5' RACE reads, yielding one entry per CDR3 protein. This table has fewer than 40,000 distinct CDR3 sequences, approximately 7.5% appearing once. The genes are TRBV27 and TRBJ2-5; 9 bases match TRBD2. Sequencing was performed on PBMCs, taken at surgery. This clonotype was obtained from a male donor with early-stage non-small cell lung cancer. The CDR3 coding sequence is TGTGCCAGCAGTTGGTCTAGCGGGAAGGACCAGTACTTC. It specifies CASSWSSGKDQYF.